In its sample, the clone carrying this T cell receptor (beta chain) is large. The antigen is undetermined. The sample belongs to a study of T cell repertoires in aging, cancer and after chemotherapy. Notes on the study in general: The repertoire data cannot show anything about immunological memory following chemotherapy. Age-matched healthy donors had significantly more diverse, less clonal blood TCR repertoires than untreated cancer patients.

Germline V lookup: CDR1 MNHNS, CDR2 SASEGT. The CDR3 covers 15 residues. Deletions cut 3 bases from V and 1 base from J, with 11 bases between. Multiplex touch-down PCR with TRB-A/B primers amplified rearranged V-D-J TRB sequences. TCRdb re-called the multiplex PCR reads with MiXCR, one entry per CDR3 protein. The repertoire consists of approximately 940 distinct CDR3 sequences, with approximately 29% occurring once and the leading ten covering 25% to 30%. Peripheral blood genomic DNA, not sorted cells or RNA, was the template. What was sequenced was blood. V and J are TRBV6-1 and TRBJ2-3; tentative D call: TRBD2 (6 bases). This receptor was taken from a human donor with a solid tumor. The CDR3, as DNA: TGTGCCAGCAGTGAGTTCGGGGGTGGCACAGATACGCAGTATTTT. Amino acid sequence: CASSEFGGGTDTQYF.